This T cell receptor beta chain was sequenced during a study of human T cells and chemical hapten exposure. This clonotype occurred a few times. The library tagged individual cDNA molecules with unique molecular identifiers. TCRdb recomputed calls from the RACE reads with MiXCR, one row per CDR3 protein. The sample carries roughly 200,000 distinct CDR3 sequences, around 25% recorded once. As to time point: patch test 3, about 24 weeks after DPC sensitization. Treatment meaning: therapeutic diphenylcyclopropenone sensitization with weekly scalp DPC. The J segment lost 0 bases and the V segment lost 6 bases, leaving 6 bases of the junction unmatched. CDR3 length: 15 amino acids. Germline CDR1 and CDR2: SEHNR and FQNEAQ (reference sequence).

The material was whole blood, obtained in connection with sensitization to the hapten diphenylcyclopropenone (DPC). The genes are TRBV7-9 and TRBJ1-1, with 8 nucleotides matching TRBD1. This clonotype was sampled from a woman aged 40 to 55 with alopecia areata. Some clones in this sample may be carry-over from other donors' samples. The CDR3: CASRLQTGVNTEAFF. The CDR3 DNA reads TGTGCCAGCAGACTCCAGACAGGGGTGAACACTGAAGCTTTCTTT.